The rows below give T cell receptor beta chains drawn from one sample of a study of T cells in Graves' hyperthyroidism and ophthalmopathy. TCRdb reprocessed the multiplex PCR reads via MiXCR and lists one record per CDR3 protein. The data show 250,000 to 300,000 distinct CDR3 sequences, approximately 15% seen once. Sequencing used blood. Source of these receptors: a woman aged 40 to 50 with Graves' hyperthyroidism that later progressed to Graves' ophthalmopathy. Each CDR3 is given with its conserved first and last residue.

CSANDVLGFRKTEAFF	TRBV20-1	TRBJ1-1
CASSLVGTSGRADDEQFF	TRBV11-2	TRBJ2-1
CAWSGQGVKNSGNTIYF	TRBV30	TRBJ1-3
CASSQVKGGYTF	TRBV3-1	TRBJ1-2
CASSAVGGRTREQYF	TRBV25-1	TRBJ2-7
CSARPLAGGFSEQYF	TRBV20-1	TRBJ2-7
CASRGNAYEQYF	TRBV2	TRBJ2-7
CASSIRTASTDTQYF	TRBV7-6	TRBJ2-3
CATGTGTSPRNEQFF	TRBV24-1	TRBJ2-1
CASSLGQGARGYGYTF	TRBV12-3/TRBV12-4	TRBJ1-2
CSARDLTSGSNEQYF	TRBV20-1	TRBJ2-7
CASSLARDRVMNEQFF	TRBV5-1	TRBJ2-1
CASREWGYEQYF	TRBV5-6	TRBJ2-7
CASSLPQLNYGYTF	TRBV28	TRBJ1-2
CASSLRGLGYGYTF	TRBV5-4	TRBJ1-2
CASSFAEAPGPYEQYF	TRBV11-1	TRBJ2-7
CASRSTGETSDEQFF	TRBV5-4	TRBJ2-1
CASSGGQGYNSPRHF	TRBV5-6	TRBJ1-6
CASSQPWWSSMGNTEAFF	TRBV4-1	TRBJ1-1
CASSLGFGGTGRSGANVLTF	TRBV12-3/TRBV12-4	TRBJ2-6
CASSPGTGGYNEQFF	TRBV3-1	TRBJ2-1
CASSYDWRAYGQYF	TRBV6-6	TRBJ2-7
CASIGAEVDEQFF	TRBV2	TRBJ2-1
CASSLVRDQPQHF	TRBV11-2	TRBJ1-5
CAILGQGAGNEQFF	TRBV10-3	TRBJ2-1
CASSEWDRNEKLFF	TRBV6-1	TRBJ1-4